This T cell receptor (beta chain) was observed in a study of shared clonotypes between healthy human individuals. CD45RO+ cells were combined with CCR7-negative CD45RA+ TemRA cells to form CD8 memory. Turning to this clone: The target antigen is unknown.

Germline V gene sequence: CDR1 SGHAT, CDR2 FQNNGV. V was shortened by 0 bases and J by 3 bases, with 6 bases between the two germline ends. This CDR3 region has 13 residues. The assay ran at deep level. Repertoires were generated with immunoSEQ multiplex PCR, while TCRdb's copy carries only in-frame clones and drops some. Found here are some 700,000 clones, around 91% of them singletons; the top ten hold 34%. Study observations and caveats: The study drew on few donors, limiting represented genetic and exposure-history diversity.

Sequences were obtained from memory CD8+ T cells from PBMCs. Subset: CD45RO+ cells pooled with CCR7-negative TemRA cells. This sequence originates from a man in his late teens or twenties in good health. Some clones in this sample may be carry-over from other donors' samples. This chain links TRBV11-2 with TRBJ2-7; D is ambiguous. CDR3 coding DNA: TGTGCCAGCAGCTTAGATGGGGACTACGAGCAGTACTTC. As protein: CASSLDGDYEQYF.